This is a list of T cell receptor beta chains from one sample in a study of blood T cells in healthy people across ages. One entry per CDR3 protein results from TCRdb running MiXCR on the 5' RACE reads. The sample carries over 1,500,000 distinct CDR3 sequences, 30% to 40% recorded once. Sequenced material: blood. Receptors were obtained from a human donor in good health. The CDR3 runs from the conserved cysteine through the conserved F or W. The order of the fields is V gene, CDR3 length, J gene, clone size, D gene, CDR3 DNA, CDR3 protein. A D gene is named only where the DNA matches it firmly. Part of the rows lack a size; the others show once, few, many or a class for expanded clones.

TRBV4-1	14	TRBJ2-5	few	.	TGCGCCAGCAGCCGCGGACAGTTCCAAGAGACCCAGTACTTC	CASSRGQFQETQYF
TRBV28	15	TRBJ1-2	.	.	TGTGCCAGCCGGGAGAGCAGGATGGAGTACTATGGCTACACCTTC	CASRESRMEYYGYTF
TRBV20-1	13	TRBJ2-1	once	.	TGCGGGATTGGGGGGGCCCGAAACAATGAGCAGTTATTC	CGIGGARNNEQLF
TRBV7-2	15	TRBJ2-5	.	.	TGTGCCAGCAGCCAAGCGGAGGGGCGTGGAGAGACCCAGTACTTC	CASSQAEGRGETQYF
TRBV4-3	13	TRBJ1-2	.	.	TGCGCCAGCAGCCAATTCGGGACGGGAGGCTACACCTTC	CASSQFGTGGYTF
TRBV5-5	15	TRBJ2-4	.	TRBD2	TGTGCCAGCAGCTTTAGTAGCGGGGAGGGCAACATTCAGTACTTC	CASSFSSGEGNIQYF
TRBV12-3/TRBV12-4	15	TRBJ2-4	.	TRBD2	TGTGCCAGCACTCATAGCGGGGGAGCCAAAAACATTCAGTACTTC	CASTHSGGAKNIQYF
TRBV27	15	TRBJ2-1	few	.	TGTGCCAGCATCTCAAAACTAGCAGCCTACAATGAGCAGTTCTTC	CASISKLAAYNEQFF
TRBV12-3/TRBV12-4	17	TRBJ1-1	few	TRBD1	TGTGCCAGCGGGGACAGAACCAGTATGTTAAAGAACACTGAAGCTTTCTTT	CASGDRTSMLKNTEAFF
TRBV2	12	TRBJ2-1	.	.	TGTGCCGGGCGGGCCCTTAGCAATGAGCAGTTCTTC	CAGRALSNEQFF
TRBV7-2	15	TRBJ2-7	.	.	TGTGCCAGCAGCTTAGCCCTCGGACGGTCCTACGAGCAGTACTTC	CASSLALGRSYEQYF
TRBV12-3/TRBV12-4	14	TRBJ1-2	.	TRBD1	TGTGCCAGCAGTTTTGGTCTCGGACAGGGGGGCTACACCTTC	CASSFGLGQGGYTF
TRBV5-1	15	TRBJ2-6	many	TRBD1	TGCGCCAGCAGCGTACAGGGGATTGGGGCCAACGTCCTGACTTTC	CASSVQGIGANVLTF
TRBV28	15	TRBJ1-5	.	.	TGTGCCAGCAGTTCCCCCTCAGGCATCGATCAGCCCCAGCATTTT	CASSSPSGIDQPQHF
TRBV20-1	16	TRBJ2-1	few	TRBD2	TGCAGTGCTTTAGGCCTAGCGGGGAGCTCCTACAATGAGCAGTTCTTC	CSALGLAGSSYNEQFF
TRBV19	13	TRBJ1-1	.	TRBD1	TGTGCCAGTAGTACCGGGGACAGGGGGTCTGCTTTCTTT	CASSTGDRGSAFF
TRBV6-2/TRBV6-3	18	TRBJ2-3	.	.	TGTGCCAGCATACCCTGGTGGTCAGGGGACACTCGCACAGATACGCAGTATTTT	CASIPWWSGDTRTDTQYF
TRBV10-3	13	TRBJ2-5	.	TRBD2	TGTGCCATCAGTGAAGTAGCGGGAGAGACCCAGTACTTC	CAISEVAGETQYF
TRBV20-1	12	TRBJ2-5	.	TRBD1	TGCAGTGCTACAGGGGGCACGGAGACCCAGTACTTC	CSATGGTETQYF
TRBV29-1	13	TRBJ2-7	.	.	TGCAGCGCTCGGGACAAACTAACCTACGAGCAGTACTTC	CSARDKLTYEQYF
TRBV27	14	TRBJ1-1	.	.	TGTGCCAGCAGTATCTCTGGCCCTAACACTGAAGCTTTCTTT	CASSISGPNTEAFF
TRBV7-9	14	TRBJ1-5	many	.	TGTGCCAGCAGCCTCACAGGGCCCAATCAGCCCCAGCATTTT	CASSLTGPNQPQHF
TRBV20-1	12	TRBJ2-7	.	TRBD2	TGCAGTGCCGACCGGCGGGGGTACGAGCAGTACTTC	CSADRRGYEQYF
TRBV7-2	16	TRBJ2-3	.	.	TGTGCCAGCAGCCTACTACAGTTAGCTGGGACAGATACGCAGTATTTT	CASSLLQLAGTDTQYF
TRBV6-5	13	TRBJ1-2	.	.	TGTGCCGGCAGTACGGGTCTATCCTATGGCTACACCTTC	CAGSTGLSYGYTF
TRBV30	13	TRBJ2-1	once	.	TGTGCCTGGAGCTATAACGCCGACAATGAGCAGTTCTTC	CAWSYNADNEQFF
TRBV12-3/TRBV12-4	14	TRBJ1-1	.	.	TGTGCCAGCAGCCACTGGGAATTGAACACTGAAGCTTTCTTT	CASSHWELNTEAFF
TRBV20-1	13	TRBJ1-4	.	.	TGCAGTGCCAGGACCGGGGCGGATGAAAAACTGTTTTTT	CSARTGADEKLFF
TRBV10-3	16	TRBJ2-1	few	.	TGTGCCATCAGTTCGGCACAGGGAGTGGGGTACAATGAGCAGTTCTTC	CAISSAQGVGYNEQFF
TRBV28	15	TRBJ1-5	few	.	TGTGCCAGCAGTTTGAAGAGGTATAGCAATCAGCCCCAGCATTTT	CASSLKRYSNQPQHF
TRBV7-9	13	TRBJ1-1	.	.	TGTGCCAGCAGTCACCGGGAACAGACTGAAGCTTTCTTT	CASSHREQTEAFF
TRBV5-6	15	TRBJ1-6	.	.	TGTGCCAGCAGCTTGTTTGACGGAGTTAATTCACCCCTCCACTTT	CASSLFDGVNSPLHF